This T cell receptor (beta chain) stems from a study of cytomegalovirus exposure and HLA in healthy donors. The CDR3 consists of 14 residues. V trimming: 3 bases; J trimming: 4 bases; junction bases outside the gene matches: 3. Germline loops: CDR1 MRHNA, CDR2 SNTAGT. PCR was performed using 60 Vbeta and 13 Jbeta primers. Some clones are missing from TCRdb's copy, which holds only in-frame ones; the method was immunoSEQ multiplex PCR. The sample includes around 67,000 clones, more than 75% of them seen just once. A few counts support this clone. Sequenced input: PBMCs. This TCR was sampled from a young man in good health and CMV-seropositive. This sequence joins TRBV6-4 and TRBJ1-5, with TRBD1 matching 7 bases. CDR3: CASSESGQNQPQHF. The DNA of the CDR3 is TGTGCCAGCAGTGAATCGGGACAGAATCAGCCCCAGCATTTT.